The next 5 T cell receptor beta chains were all read from a single sample in a study of T-cell reconstitution after alpha-beta-depleted transplantation in children. It was with unique molecular identifiers that the TCRbeta library was prepared. TCRdb reanalysed the PCR reads using MiXCR and keeps one entry per CDR3 protein. The data hold about 200,000 distinct CDR3 sequences, with approximately 7% observed a single time. Here the sequenced sample was PBMCs, taken before TCRalphabeta/CD19-depleted stem cell transplant. These TCRs come from a boy aged 2 to 9 with acute lymphoblastic leukemia, due to receive a stem cell transplant.

The chain recombines TRBV6-5 with TRBJ1-1, with D possibly being TRBD1 (6 bases). Trimming left V 0 bases short and J 4 bases short, with 12 bases between. Germline V CDR1 and CDR2: MNHEY, SVGAGI. This CDR3 spans 15 amino acids. The CDR3 sequence: CASSYSLSGVTEAFF. CDR3 coding DNA: TGTGCCAGCAGTTACTCCTTGTCAGGGGTCACTGAAGCTTTCTTT.

A note on this clonotype: The junction and the germline gene differ at one end; a read error may be behind it. The chain uses TRBV6-1 and TRBJ2-7; TRBD2 agrees at 8 bases. Germline V gene sequence: CDR1 MNHNS, CDR2 SASEGT. The CDR3 runs 13 residues. Here the CDR3 reads CASRAGAVYEEYF. The CDR3 nucleotides read TGTGCCAGCCGAGCGGGAGCTGTTTACGAGGAGTACTTC.

This clonotype has a count of ten or more. The rearrangement links TRBV7-8 to TRBJ1-2; D is possibly TRBD1 (5 bases). The V gene lost 5 bases and the J gene lost 4 bases, with 17 bases spanning the gap. CDR1 and CDR2 from the germline V gene are SGHVS and FQNEAQ. The CDR3 runs to 15 residues. CDR3 region: CASSPGRGSGYGYTF. The CDR3 coding sequence is TGTGCCAGCAGCCCCGGAAGGGGCTCGGGCTATGGCTACACCTTC.

This clonotype was seen ten or more times. J is TRBJ1-2 and V is TRBV12-3 or TRBV12-4, with TRBD1 as a possible D gene (5 bases). The CDR3 runs 11 residues. Between the trimmed V and J ends, which lost 2 bases and 8 bases, there was a span of 6 bases. Here the CDR3 DNA reads TGTGCCAGCAGTTTAAGGGGCGGCTACACCTTC. Translated: CASSLRGGYTF.

About this clonotype: A much larger clone differs from this one at a single base, so this may be a read error. The chain has TRBV29-1 and TRBJ2-1, with a weak D call TRBD2 (6 bases). Germline V gene data show CDR1 as SQVTM and CDR2 as ANQGSEA. This CDR3 is 13 amino acids long. The CDR3 DNA follows: TGCAGCGGGAGGGGCGGAATTAACAATGAGGAGTTCTTC. Translation: CSGRGGINNEEFF.